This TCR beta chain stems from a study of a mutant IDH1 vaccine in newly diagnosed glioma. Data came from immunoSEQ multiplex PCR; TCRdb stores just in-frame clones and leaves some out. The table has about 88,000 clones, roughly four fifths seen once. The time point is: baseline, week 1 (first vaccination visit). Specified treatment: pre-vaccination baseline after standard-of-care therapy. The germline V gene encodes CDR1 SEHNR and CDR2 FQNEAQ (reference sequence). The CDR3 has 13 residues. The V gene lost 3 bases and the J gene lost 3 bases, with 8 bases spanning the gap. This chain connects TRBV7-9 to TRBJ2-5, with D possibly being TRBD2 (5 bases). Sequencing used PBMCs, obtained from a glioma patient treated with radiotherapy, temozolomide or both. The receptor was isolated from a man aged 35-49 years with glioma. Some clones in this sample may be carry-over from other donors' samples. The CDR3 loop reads CASSLSGKETQYF. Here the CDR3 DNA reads TGTGCCAGCAGCTTGAGCGGAAAAGAGACCCAGTACTTC.